The clone carrying this T cell receptor beta chain was seen only a few times. The data belong to a study of early T cells in non-severe SARS-CoV-2 infection. Study summary: The input, bulk RNA from unsorted whole blood, was sequenced, and chains were unpaired.

Separate cDNA molecules each had unique molecular identifiers attached to them. TCRdb reprocessed the 5' RACE reads with MiXCR, giving one entry per CDR3 protein. The sample holds approximately 71,000 distinct CDR3 sequences, 9% to 15% seen once. The source is an adult who was a healthcare worker with PCR-confirmed SARS-CoV-2 infection or an uninfected control (not recorded which). Material: whole blood.

CDR3 sequence: CASSEGFGGLTDTQYF. In DNA, the CDR3 is TGTGCCAGCAGTGAAGGGTTCGGGGGACTCACAGATACGCAGTATTTT. The V call is TRBV2, the J call TRBJ2-3, with D maybe TRBD2 (6 bases). V was shortened by 1 base and J by 2 bases, with 13 bases between the two germline ends. The CDR3 extends over 16 amino acids. In germline, CDR1 is SNHLY, CDR2 FYNNEI. The entire variable domain, with the rest obtained from reference TRBV2 and TRBJ2-3, is as follows: EPEVTQTPSHQVTQMGQEVILRCVPISNHLYFYWYRQILGQKVEFLVSFYNNEISEKSEIFDDQFSVERPDGSNFTLKIRSTKLEDSAMYFCASSEGFGGLTDTQYFGPGTRLTVL.